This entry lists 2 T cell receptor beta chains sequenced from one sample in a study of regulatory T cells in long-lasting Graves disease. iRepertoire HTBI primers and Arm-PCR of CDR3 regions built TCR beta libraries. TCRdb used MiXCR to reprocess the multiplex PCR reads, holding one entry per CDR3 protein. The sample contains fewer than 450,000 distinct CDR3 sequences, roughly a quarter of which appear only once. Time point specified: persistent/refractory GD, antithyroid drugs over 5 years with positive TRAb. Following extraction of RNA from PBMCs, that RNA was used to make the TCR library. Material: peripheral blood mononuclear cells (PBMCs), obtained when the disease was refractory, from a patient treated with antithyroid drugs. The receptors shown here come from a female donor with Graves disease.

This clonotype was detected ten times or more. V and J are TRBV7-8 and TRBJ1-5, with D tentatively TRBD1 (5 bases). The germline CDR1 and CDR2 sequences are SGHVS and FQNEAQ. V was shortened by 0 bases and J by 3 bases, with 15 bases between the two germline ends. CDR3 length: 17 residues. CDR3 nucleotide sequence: TGTGCCAGCAGCTTAGCCACATCGACAGCAAACAATCAGCCCCAGCATTTT. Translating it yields CASSLATSTANNQPQHF.

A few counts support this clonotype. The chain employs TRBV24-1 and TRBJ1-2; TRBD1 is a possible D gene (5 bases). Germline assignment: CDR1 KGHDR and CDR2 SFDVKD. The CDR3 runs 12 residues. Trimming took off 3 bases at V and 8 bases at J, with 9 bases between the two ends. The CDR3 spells CATSDPRTGYTF. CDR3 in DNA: TGTGCCACCAGTGATCCGCGGACAGGCTACACCTTC.